The TCR beta chain described here comes from a study of CD8 T cells in Susac syndrome. Study-wide results and limits: It was acknowledged in the study that its TCR sequencing and HLA analysis involved a relatively small number of individuals.

RNA in amounts of about 0.5 to 1 ug was reverse transcribed with random hexamers. Each CDR3 protein gets one entry after TCRdb re-called the immunoSEQ multiplex PCR reads with MiXCR. The data show 130,000 or so distinct CDR3 sequences, 94% seen once. The CDR3 runs to 13 residues. V was trimmed by 5 bases and J by 6 bases, leaving 14 bases between them. With regard to this clonotype: Its cognate antigen is unknown.

V gene TRBV12-3 or TRBV12-4 combines with J gene TRBJ2-7; unclear D gene. The source material was CD4+ T cells from PBMCs. This TCR derives from a human donor in good health. The CDR3 loop reads CASSPSAWGEQYF. As DNA, the CDR3 is TGTGCCAGCAGTCCCTCGGCCTGGGGCGAGCAGTACTTC.